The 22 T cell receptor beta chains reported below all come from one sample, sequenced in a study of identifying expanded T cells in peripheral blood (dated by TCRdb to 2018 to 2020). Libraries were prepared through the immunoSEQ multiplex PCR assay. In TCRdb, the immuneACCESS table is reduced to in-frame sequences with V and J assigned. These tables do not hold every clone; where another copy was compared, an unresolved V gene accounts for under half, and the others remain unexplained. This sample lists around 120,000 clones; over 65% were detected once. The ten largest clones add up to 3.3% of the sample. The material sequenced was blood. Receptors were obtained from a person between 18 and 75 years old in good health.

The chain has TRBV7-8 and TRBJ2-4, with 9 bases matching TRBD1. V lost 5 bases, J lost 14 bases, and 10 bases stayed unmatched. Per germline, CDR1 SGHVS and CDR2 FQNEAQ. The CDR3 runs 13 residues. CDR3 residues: CASSQNRDRAEYF. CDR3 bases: TGTGCCAGCAGCCAGAACCGGGACAGGGCGGAGTACTTC.

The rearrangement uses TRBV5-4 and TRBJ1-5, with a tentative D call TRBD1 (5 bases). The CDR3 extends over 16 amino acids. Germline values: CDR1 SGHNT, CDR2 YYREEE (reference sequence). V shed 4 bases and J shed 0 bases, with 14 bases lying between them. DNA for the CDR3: TGTGCCAGCAGCCTGGGGGGGACCCTTAGCAATCAGCCCCAGCATTTT. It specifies CASSLGGTLSNQPQHF.

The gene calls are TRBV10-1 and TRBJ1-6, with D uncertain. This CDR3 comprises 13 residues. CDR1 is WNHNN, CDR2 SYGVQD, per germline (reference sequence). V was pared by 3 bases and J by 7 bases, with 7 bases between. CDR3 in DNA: TGCGCCAGCAGTGATCTTCAGAATTCACCCCTCCACTTT. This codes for CASSDLQNSPLHF.

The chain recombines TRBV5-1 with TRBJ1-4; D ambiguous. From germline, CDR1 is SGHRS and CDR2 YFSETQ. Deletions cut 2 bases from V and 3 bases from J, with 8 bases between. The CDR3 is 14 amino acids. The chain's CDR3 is CASSLRAPNEKLFF. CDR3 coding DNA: TGCGCCAGCAGCTTAAGGGCTCCTAATGAAAAACTGTTTTTT.

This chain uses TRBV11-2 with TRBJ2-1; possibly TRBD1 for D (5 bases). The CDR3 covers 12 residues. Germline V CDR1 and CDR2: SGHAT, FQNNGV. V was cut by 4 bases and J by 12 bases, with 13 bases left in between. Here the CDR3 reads CASSYMGQGQFF. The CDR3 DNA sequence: TGTGCCAGCAGCTACATGGGGCAGGGGCAGTTCTTC.

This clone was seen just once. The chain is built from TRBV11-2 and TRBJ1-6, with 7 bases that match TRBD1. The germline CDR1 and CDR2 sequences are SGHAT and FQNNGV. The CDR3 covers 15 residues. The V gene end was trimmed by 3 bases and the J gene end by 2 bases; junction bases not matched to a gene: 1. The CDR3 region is CASSLGQTYNSPLHF. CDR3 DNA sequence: TGTGCCAGCAGCTTGGGACAGACCTATAATTCACCCCTCCACTTT.

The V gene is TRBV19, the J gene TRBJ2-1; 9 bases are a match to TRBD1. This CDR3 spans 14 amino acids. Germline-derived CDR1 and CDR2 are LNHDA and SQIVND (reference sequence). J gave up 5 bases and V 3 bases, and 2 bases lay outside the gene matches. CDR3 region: CASSIRDRDNEQFF. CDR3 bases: TGTGCCAGTAGTATCCGGGACAGGGACAATGAGCAGTTCTTC. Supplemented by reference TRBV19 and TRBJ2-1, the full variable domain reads DGGITQSPKYLFRKEGQNVTLSCEQNLNHDAMYWYRQDPGQGLRLIYYSQIVNDFQKGDIAEGYSVSREKKESFPLTVTSAQKNPTAFYLCASSIRDRDNEQFFGPGTRLTVL.

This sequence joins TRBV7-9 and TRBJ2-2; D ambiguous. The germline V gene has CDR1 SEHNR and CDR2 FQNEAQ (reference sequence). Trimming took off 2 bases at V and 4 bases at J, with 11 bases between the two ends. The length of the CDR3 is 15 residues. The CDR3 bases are TGTGCCAGCAGCTTACTGGCAATGGTCACCGGGGAGCTGTTTTTT. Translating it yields CASSLLAMVTGELFF.

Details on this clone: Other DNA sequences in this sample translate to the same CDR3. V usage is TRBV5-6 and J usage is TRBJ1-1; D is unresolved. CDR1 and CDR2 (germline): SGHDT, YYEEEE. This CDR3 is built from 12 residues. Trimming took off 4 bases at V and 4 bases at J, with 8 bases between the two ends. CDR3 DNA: TGTGCCAGCAGCCTGGTGGGCACTGAAGCTTTCTTT. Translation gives CASSLVGTEAFF.

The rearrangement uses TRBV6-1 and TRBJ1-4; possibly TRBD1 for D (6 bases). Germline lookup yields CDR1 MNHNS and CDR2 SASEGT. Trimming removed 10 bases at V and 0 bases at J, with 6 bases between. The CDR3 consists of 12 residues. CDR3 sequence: CATGATNEKLFF. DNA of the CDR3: TGTGCCACAGGGGCAACTAATGAAAAACTGTTTTTT.

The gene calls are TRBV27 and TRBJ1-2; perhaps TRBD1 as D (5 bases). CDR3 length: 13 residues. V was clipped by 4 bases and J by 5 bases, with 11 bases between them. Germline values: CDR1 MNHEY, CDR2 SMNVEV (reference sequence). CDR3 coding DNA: TGTGCCAGCAGTTCAGGGCCGGCTTATGGCTACACCTTC. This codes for CASSSGPAYGYTF.

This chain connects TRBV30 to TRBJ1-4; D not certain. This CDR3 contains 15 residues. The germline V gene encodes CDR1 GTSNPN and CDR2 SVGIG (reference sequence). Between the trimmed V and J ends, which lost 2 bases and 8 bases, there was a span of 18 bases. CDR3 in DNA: TGTGCCTGGAGTACCCCCCGGGTAGCCCGAGAAAAACTGTTTTTT. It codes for CAWSTPRVAREKLFF.

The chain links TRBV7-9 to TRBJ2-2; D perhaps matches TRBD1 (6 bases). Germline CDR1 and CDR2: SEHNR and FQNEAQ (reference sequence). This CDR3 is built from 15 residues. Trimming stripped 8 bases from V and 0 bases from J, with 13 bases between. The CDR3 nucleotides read TGTGCCAGCCTGGACAGCTCCACGAACACCGGGGAGCTGTTTTTT. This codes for CASLDSSTNTGELFF.

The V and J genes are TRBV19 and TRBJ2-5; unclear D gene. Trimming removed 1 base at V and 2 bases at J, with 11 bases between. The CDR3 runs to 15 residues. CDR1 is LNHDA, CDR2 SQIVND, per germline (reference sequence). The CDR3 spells CASSIGKQRQETQYF. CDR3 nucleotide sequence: TGTGCCAGTAGTATAGGAAAACAGAGACAAGAGACCCAGTACTTC.

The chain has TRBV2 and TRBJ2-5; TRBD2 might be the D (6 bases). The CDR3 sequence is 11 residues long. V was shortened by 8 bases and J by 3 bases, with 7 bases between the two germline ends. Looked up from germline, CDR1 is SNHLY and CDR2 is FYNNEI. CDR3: CASGGKETQYF. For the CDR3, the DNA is TGTGCCAGCGGGGGGAAAGAGACCCAGTACTTC.

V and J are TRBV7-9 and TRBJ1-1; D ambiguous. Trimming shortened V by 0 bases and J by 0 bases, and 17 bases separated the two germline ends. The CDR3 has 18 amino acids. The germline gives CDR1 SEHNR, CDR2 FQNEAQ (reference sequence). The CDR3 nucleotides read TGTGCCAGCAGCTTAGCTCAGTTGATTCGGAGCATGAACACTGAAGCTTTCTTT. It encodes CASSLAQLIRSMNTEAFF. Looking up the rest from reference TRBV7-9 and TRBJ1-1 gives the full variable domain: DTGVSQNPRHKITKRGQNVTFRCDPISEHNRLYWYRQTLGQGPEFLTYFQNEAQLEKSRLLSDRFSAERPKGSFSTLEIQRTEQGDSAMYLCASSLAQLIRSMNTEAFFGQGTRLTVV.

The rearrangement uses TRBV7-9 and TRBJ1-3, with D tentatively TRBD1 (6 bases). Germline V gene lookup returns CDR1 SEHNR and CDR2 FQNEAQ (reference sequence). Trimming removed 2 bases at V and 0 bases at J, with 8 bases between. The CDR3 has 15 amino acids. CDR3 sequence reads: CASSLTGSSGNTIYF. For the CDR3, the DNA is TGTGCCAGCAGCTTAACAGGGAGCTCTGGAAACACCATATATTTT. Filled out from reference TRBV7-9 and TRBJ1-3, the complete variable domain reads DTGVSQNPRHKITKRGQNVTFRCDPISEHNRLYWYRQTLGQGPEFLTYFQNEAQLEKSRLLSDRFSAERPKGSFSTLEIQRTEQGDSAMYLCASSLTGSSGNTIYFGEGSWLTVV.

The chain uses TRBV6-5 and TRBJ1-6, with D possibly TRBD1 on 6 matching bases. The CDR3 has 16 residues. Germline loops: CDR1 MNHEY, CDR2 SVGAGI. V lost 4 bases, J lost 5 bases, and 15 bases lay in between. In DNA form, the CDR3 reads TGTGCCAGCAGTTTCACCCGACAGGCAAATAATTCACCCCTCCACTTT. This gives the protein CASSFTRQANNSPLHF.

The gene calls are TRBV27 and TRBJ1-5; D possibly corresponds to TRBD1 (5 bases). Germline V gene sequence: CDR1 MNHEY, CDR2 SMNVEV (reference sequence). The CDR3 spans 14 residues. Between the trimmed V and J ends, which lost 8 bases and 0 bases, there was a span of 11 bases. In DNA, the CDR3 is TGTGCCAGCGGACCAGGGTATAGCAATCAGCCCCAGCATTTT. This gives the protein CASGPGYSNQPQHF.

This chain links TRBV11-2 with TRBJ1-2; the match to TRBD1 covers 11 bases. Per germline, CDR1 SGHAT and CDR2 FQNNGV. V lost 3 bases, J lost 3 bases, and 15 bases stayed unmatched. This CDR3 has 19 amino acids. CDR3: CASSFIRTGGGSLDYGYTF. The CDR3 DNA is TGTGCCAGCAGCTTCATTCGGACAGGGGGCGGTTCTCTGGACTATGGCTACACCTTC.

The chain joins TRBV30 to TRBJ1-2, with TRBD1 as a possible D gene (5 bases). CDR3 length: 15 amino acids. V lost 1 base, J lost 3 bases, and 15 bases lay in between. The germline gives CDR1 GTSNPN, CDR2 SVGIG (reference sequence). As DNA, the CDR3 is TGTGCCTGGAGTGGAGTCCCAGTGGGGCACTATGGCTACACCTTC. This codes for CAWSGVPVGHYGYTF.

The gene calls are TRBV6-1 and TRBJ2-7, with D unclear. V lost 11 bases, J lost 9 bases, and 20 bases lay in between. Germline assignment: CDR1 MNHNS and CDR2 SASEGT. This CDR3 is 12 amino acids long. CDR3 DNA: TGTGCCGCCGGCAACCGTTACGAGAGGCAGTACTTC. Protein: CAAGNRYERQYF.